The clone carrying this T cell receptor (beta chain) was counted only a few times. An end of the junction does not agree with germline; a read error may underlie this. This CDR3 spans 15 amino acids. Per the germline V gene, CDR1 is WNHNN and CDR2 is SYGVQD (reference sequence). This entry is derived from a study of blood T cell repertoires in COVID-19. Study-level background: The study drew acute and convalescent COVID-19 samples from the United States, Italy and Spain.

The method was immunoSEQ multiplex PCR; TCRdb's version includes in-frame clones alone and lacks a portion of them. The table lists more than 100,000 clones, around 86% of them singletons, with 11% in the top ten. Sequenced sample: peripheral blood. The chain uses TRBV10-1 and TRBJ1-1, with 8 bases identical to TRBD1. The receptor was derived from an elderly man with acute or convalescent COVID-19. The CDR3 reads CANLPTGDMNAEAFF. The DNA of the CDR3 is TGCGCCAACCTACCGACAGGGGATATGAACGCTGAAGCTTTCTTT.